The 18 T cell receptor beta chains below all came from one sample that was sequenced in a study of T cells after yellow fever vaccination (dated by TCRdb to about 2019). The label giving this sample's treatment or condition can be read as: live attenuated yellow fever vaccine strain. The library was generated by 5' RACE. Sequencing instrument: Illumina HiSeq 2500. The public reads were reprocessed in TCRdb via fastp at Q25 and MiXCR, keeping in-frame beta chains. Every entry covers one CDR3 protein and lists the most common genes and DNA from its rows. The sample yields under 300,000 distinct CDR3 sequences; 6.9% were counted once. Over 0.65% of the sample belongs to the ten largest clones. The sample was CD4+ T cells sorted from PBMCs, taken 15 days after the yellow fever booster vaccination. These receptors were taken from a man aged 30 to 45 who received the YFV17D yellow fever vaccine.

This clonotype was seen a few times. V usage is TRBV9 and J usage is TRBJ2-2; the D is unclear. The ends were cut back, 0 bases at V and 4 bases at J, with 1 base in the middle. Germline V gene data show CDR1 as SGDLS and CDR2 as YYNGEE. The CDR3 is 12 residues long. CDR3 DNA: TGTGCCAGCAGCGTAGCCACCGGGGAGCTGTTTTTT. Residues: CASSVATGELFF.

Only a few counts were recorded for this clonotype. The gene calls are TRBV11-2 and TRBJ2-3, with TRBD1 matching over 8 bases. Germline V lookup: CDR1 SGHAT, CDR2 FQNNGV. The V and J ends lost 2 bases and 1 base, in that order; junction bases with no gene match: 11. CDR3 length: 18 amino acids. The DNA for the CDR3 is TGTGCCAGCAGCTTATTGCCAGGGGGCGCGTGGGGCACAGATACGCAGTATTTT. It is translated as CASSLLPGGAWGTDTQYF.

This clonotype appeared a single time. The chain links TRBV20-1 to TRBJ1-2, with a possible D match to TRBD1 (5 bases). The CDR3 extends over 12 amino acids. Germline V gene data show CDR1 as DFQATT and CDR2 as SNEGSKA (reference sequence). V was cut by 6 bases and J by 8 bases, with 16 bases left in between. The CDR3 DNA reads TGCAGTGCCCCCCCAGGGCTTCAGGGCTACACCTTC. It translates to CSAPPGLQGYTF.

The table lists this clonotype with a few counts. This chain links TRBV12-3 or TRBV12-4 with TRBJ2-1; TRBD2 might be the D (5 bases). This CDR3 is built from 15 residues. V lost 5 bases to trimming and J lost 3 bases, with 14 bases between them. The CDR3 loop is CASSGLTKGYNEQFF. CDR3 in DNA: TGTGCCAGCAGTGGACTGACAAAGGGCTACAATGAGCAGTTCTTC.

The V and J genes are TRBV23-1 and TRBJ2-7; 16 bases are a match to TRBD2. TRBV23-1 is an ORF, and what it does is uncertain. J was trimmed by 5 bases and V by 2 bases; bases with no gene match: 18. CDR3 length: 21 residues. For the CDR3, the DNA is TGCGCCAGCAGTCAAATCATTCACGGGACTAGCGGGAGGGCCGGGCGTGACGAGCAGTACTTC. Translation: CASSQIIHGTSGRAGRDEQYF.

J is TRBJ1-2 and V is TRBV25-1, with no clear D. V lost 10 bases and J 9 bases, leaving 18 bases between the germline ends. This CDR3 spans 12 amino acids. Germline V lookup: CDR1 MGHDK, CDR2 SYGVNS. This CDR3 is CAIGPGLFCYTF. The CDR3 nucleotides read TGTGCCATCGGACCTGGGCTCTTCTGCTACACCTTC.

The V gene is TRBV12-3 or TRBV12-4, the J gene TRBJ2-1, with D hard to call. CDR3 size: 15 residues. Trimming took 3 bases from V and 2 from J, leaving 11 bases between them. The CDR3 loop is CASSFANSPYNEQFF. CDR3 nucleotide sequence: TGTGCCAGCAGTTTTGCGAATTCCCCCTACAATGAGCAGTTCTTC.

This clonotype was picked up a small number of times. V and J are TRBV5-1 and TRBJ2-7; possibly TRBD1 for D (5 bases). The CDR3 covers 13 residues. Trimming pared 0 bases from V and 5 bases from J, leaving 9 bases between. Germline V lookup: CDR1 SGHRS, CDR2 YFSETQ. CDR3 nucleotides: TGCGCCAGCAGCTTGGTGGGGCAGAACGAGCAGTACTTC. Protein product: CASSLVGQNEQYF. The complete variable domain, with remaining parts taken from reference TRBV5-1 and TRBJ2-7, reads KAGVTQTPRYLIKTRGQQVTLSCSPISGHRSVSWYQQTPGQGLQFLFEYFSETQRNKGNFPGRFSGRQFSNSRSEMNVSTLELGDSALYLCASSLVGQNEQYFGPGTRLTVT.

Concerning this clonotype: The junction departs from germline at one end; a sequencing error may be responsible. The chain couples TRBV5-1 to TRBJ2-1; D remains unclear. The CDR3 covers 11 residues. Germline V CDR1 and CDR2: SGHRS, YFSETQ. In DNA, the CDR3 is TGCGCCAGCAGCTTGGAGGCGTTATCGGTCTTC. This gives the protein CASSLEALSVF.

This clonotype appeared a few times. The rearrangement joins TRBV7-2 to TRBJ2-1; D may correspond to TRBD1 or TRBD2 (5 bases each). This CDR3 is built from 15 residues. V gave up 6 bases and J gave up 0 bases, with 12 bases separating them. CDR1 and CDR2 from the germline V gene are SGHTA and FQGNSA. As DNA, the CDR3 is TGTGCCAGCAGATTCGGGGCGAGCTCCTACAATGAGCAGTTCTTC. Its translation: CASRFGASSYNEQFF.

The table lists this clonotype with many counts. V usage is TRBV6-2 or TRBV6-3 and J usage is TRBJ1-1, with D hard to call. Germline CDR1 and CDR2: MNHEY and SVGEGT. V lost 8 bases and J lost 4, with 14 bases in between. The CDR3 covers 13 residues. The CDR3 spells CASGDGRGTEAFF. The CDR3 DNA reads as TGTGCCAGCGGGGATGGACGGGGCACTGAAGCTTTCTTT.

This clonotype came up a few times. The rearrangement uses TRBV18 and TRBJ2-7; the match to TRBD1 covers 8 bases. Per the germline V gene, CDR1 is KGHSH and CDR2 is LQKENI. The V gene end was trimmed by 3 bases and the J gene end by 5 bases; junction bases not matched to a gene: 6. This CDR3 is built from 14 residues. The CDR3 DNA sequence: TGTGCCAGCTCACCCGGACAGGGTTTGCACGAGCAGTACTTC. Translated: CASSPGQGLHEQYF.

The sample holds many counts of this clonotype. The V call is TRBV5-1, the J call TRBJ1-6, with 8 bases aligning to TRBD1. J lost 8 bases, V lost 4 bases, and 8 bases had no gene match. In germline, CDR1 is SGHRS, CDR2 YFSETQ. The CDR3 is made up of 15 amino acids. The CDR3 DNA is TGCGCCAGCAGCCGTGGACAGGGTCGGGATTCACCCCTCCACTTT. Translating it yields CASSRGQGRDSPLHF.

This clonotype has only a few counts. V is TRBV7-2 and J is TRBJ2-3; 7 bases are shared with TRBD1. The length of the CDR3 is 16 residues. Germline values: CDR1 SGHTA, CDR2 FQGNSA. V lost 5 bases, J lost 2 bases, and 10 bases stayed unmatched. CDR3 sequence reads: CASSTRDSSFTDTQYF. For the CDR3, the DNA is TGTGCCAGCAGCACCCGGGACAGCTCCTTCACAGATACGCAGTATTTT.

This clonotype was seen a handful of times. The chain joins TRBV20-1 to TRBJ2-7; 7 bases line up with TRBD1. The germline V gene has CDR1 DFQATT and CDR2 SNEGSKA (reference sequence). V shed 5 bases, J shed 13 bases, and the junction held 5 bases outside the gene matches. The CDR3 length is 9 residues. The CDR3 here is CSAGTAPYF. For the CDR3, the DNA is TGCAGTGCTGGGACAGCTCCTTACTTC.

This clonotype was detected many times. J is TRBJ2-1 and V is TRBV11-2, with 8 bases lining up with TRBD1. This CDR3 comprises 14 residues. V lost 5 bases and J lost 6; bases outside the gene matches: 6. The germline gives CDR1 SGHAT, CDR2 FQNNGV. Written as DNA, the CDR3 is TGTGCCAGCAGCCCCCCGGACAGGGCCAATGAGCAGTTCTTC. Protein product: CASSPPDRANEQFF.

Note on this clonotype: A clone one base away is much larger, so this may be a read error. The genes are TRBV18 and TRBJ2-7; 9 nucleotides line up with TRBD2. Trimming cost V 4 bases and J 3 bases; bases outside gene matches: 4. Germline V gene sequence: CDR1 KGHSH, CDR2 LQKENI. CDR3 size: 14 residues. The CDR3 region is CASSLMREGYEQYF. CDR3 nucleotide sequence: TGTGCCAGCTCACTGATGCGGGAGGGCTACGAGCAGTACTTC.

Only a few counts were recorded for this clonotype. The CDR3 DNA reads TGTGCCAGCAGCGGGCCGGGCAAGGCCTACGAGCAGTACTTC. Amino acid sequence: CASSGPGKAYEQYF. This rearrangement joins TRBV7-2 to TRBJ2-7; no definite D call. Germline CDR1 is SGHTA and CDR2 is FQGNSA. Trimming removed 5 bases from V and 2 bases from J, with 13 bases in between. The CDR3 is 14 amino acids.